The present T cell receptor (beta chain) was sequenced within a study of shared clonotypes between healthy human individuals. In germline, CDR1 is MDHEN, CDR2 SYDVKM. CDR3 length: 16 amino acids. V was clipped by 4 bases and J by 6 bases; unmatched bases: 7. Study-wide results and limits: Clonotypes shared by all four donors outscored non-shared clonotypes in generation probability.

Across several immunoSEQ plates, the genomic DNA of each subset was split evenly. In the source study's methods: Filtering of immunoSEQ junctional sequences could not match full-length read filtering. Sequenced by immunoSEQ multiplex PCR; TCRdb stores in-frame clones only, minus some. V and J calls and clone size are given by that table; D and trimming were obtained from the DNA. Among roughly 1.4 million clones listed, roughly 98.5% were seen once. Comment on this clone: Its specificity is unknown.

The sequence was collected from a man younger than 40 in good health. Sequences were obtained from naive CD4+ T cells sorted from blood. Subset described: CD45RA+ positively selected. This sequence joins TRBV28 and TRBJ2-2, with 11 bases fitting TRBD2. This chain's CDR3 is CASSYRLAGPSGELFF. Written as DNA, the CDR3 is TGTGCCAGCAGTTATCGACTAGCGGGGCCCTCCGGGGAGCTGTTTTTT.